The rows below give T cell receptor beta chains drawn from one sample of a study of T cells in Graves' hyperthyroidism and ophthalmopathy. TCRdb redid the calling of the multiplex PCR reads with MiXCR, one entry per CDR3 protein. This table holds under 350,000 distinct CDR3 sequences, under 30% found once. The sample was blood. The receptor source for this set is a middle-aged man with Graves' hyperthyroidism that later progressed to Graves' ophthalmopathy. CDR3s include the opening cysteine and the closing phenylalanine or tryptophan. Each record gives: clone size, D gene, V gene, J gene, CDR3 DNA, CDR3 protein. The D gene is left open where the match is weak. Clone sizes are given selectively: once, few, many, or a class where the clone is expanded.

clone size: many
D gene: .
V gene: TRBV12-3/TRBV12-4
J gene: TRBJ2-5
CDR3 DNA: TGTGCCAGCAGTTTCCGGCTCGGGAGTGGGGGAGAGACCCAGTACTTC
CDR3 protein: CASSFRLGSGGETQYF

clone size: .
D gene: TRBD1
V gene: TRBV6-2/TRBV6-3
J gene: TRBJ1-2
CDR3 DNA: TGTGCCAGCAGCATGGACAGGGGATCGTCATATGGCTACACCTTC
CDR3 protein: CASSMDRGSSYGYTF

clone size: .
D gene: .
V gene: TRBV6-1
J gene: TRBJ1-2
CDR3 DNA: TGTGCCAGCAGCCCGGGACGGATAAATCCTAACTATGGCTACACCTTC
CDR3 protein: CASSPGRINPNYGYTF

clone size: .
D gene: TRBD2
V gene: TRBV12-3/TRBV12-4
J gene: TRBJ2-3
CDR3 DNA: TGTGCCGGAGGAGGTAGCGGGGGGGTTACAGATACGCAGTATTTT
CDR3 protein: CAGGGSGGVTDTQYF

clone size: many
D gene: TRBD1
V gene: TRBV10-2
J gene: TRBJ1-1
CDR3 DNA: TGCGCCAGCAGGGGACAGGGGGACACTGAAGCTTTCTTT
CDR3 protein: CASRGQGDTEAFF

clone size: many
D gene: TRBD2
V gene: TRBV7-2
J gene: TRBJ2-2
CDR3 DNA: TGTGCCAGCAGCTTTTTAGGGAGGGCCGACGGGGAGCTGTTTTTT
CDR3 protein: CASSFLGRADGELFF

clone size: many
D gene: TRBD2
V gene: TRBV11-2
J gene: TRBJ2-7
CDR3 DNA: TGTGCCAGCGCCACTGGTAGCGGGACCTTTGTCTCCTACGAGCAGTACTTC
CDR3 protein: CASATGSGTFVSYEQYF

clone size: many
D gene: .
V gene: TRBV11-1
J gene: TRBJ2-5
CDR3 DNA: TGTGCCAGCAGCTTAAAGGACAGACTTCAAGAGACCCAGTACTTC
CDR3 protein: CASSLKDRLQETQYF

clone size: few
D gene: .
V gene: TRBV12-3/TRBV12-4
J gene: TRBJ1-3
CDR3 DNA: TGTGCCAGCAGTTTATGGAGGGGAAACACCATATATTTT
CDR3 protein: CASSLWRGNTIYF

clone size: many
D gene: .
V gene: TRBV19
J gene: TRBJ1-1
CDR3 DNA: TGTGCCAGTAGTATAGATCTCAGGGTGAACACTGAAGCTTTCTTT
CDR3 protein: CASSIDLRVNTEAFF

clone size: few
D gene: .
V gene: TRBV18
J gene: TRBJ1-3
CDR3 DNA: TGTGCCAGCTCACCCATGGATGGGGCTGGAAACACCATATATTTT
CDR3 protein: CASSPMDGAGNTIYF

clone size: many
D gene: .
V gene: TRBV30
J gene: TRBJ2-6
CDR3 DNA: TGTGCCTGGAGATCCTCTGGGGCCAACGTCCTGACTTTC
CDR3 protein: CAWRSSGANVLTF

clone size: many
D gene: TRBD2
V gene: TRBV11-2
J gene: TRBJ2-7
CDR3 DNA: TGTGCCAGCAGACCTCGAAGCGGGAGTTACGAGCAGTACTTC
CDR3 protein: CASRPRSGSYEQYF

clone size: many
D gene: TRBD2
V gene: TRBV11-3
J gene: TRBJ2-2
CDR3 DNA: TGTGCCACCACCGGGACTAGGGGGGCCGGGGAGCTGTTTTTT
CDR3 protein: CATTGTRGAGELFF

clone size: .
D gene: .
V gene: TRBV6-4
J gene: TRBJ1-5
CDR3 DNA: TGTGCCAGCAGTGACGCGAAAAGGTTGGACCAGCCCCAGCATTTT
CDR3 protein: CASSDAKRLDQPQHF

clone size: .
D gene: .
V gene: TRBV20-1
J gene: TRBJ1-2
CDR3 DNA: TGCAGTGCTAGCCTAGCGGAGCACGGCTACACCTTC
CDR3 protein: CSASLAEHGYTF

clone size: many
D gene: .
V gene: TRBV5-1
J gene: TRBJ2-3
CDR3 DNA: TGCGCCAGCAGCTCCACCTCGGGCGCGGATACGCAGTATTTT
CDR3 protein: CASSSTSGADTQYF

clone size: many
D gene: .
V gene: TRBV5-6
J gene: TRBJ2-7
CDR3 DNA: TGTGCCAGCAGCTTCGACAACTACGAGCAGTACTTC
CDR3 protein: CASSFDNYEQYF

clone size: many
D gene: .
V gene: TRBV2
J gene: TRBJ2-5
CDR3 DNA: TGTGCCAGCAGGTTATCCGGGCCAAGGGAGACCCAGTACTTC
CDR3 protein: CASRLSGPRETQYF

clone size: many
D gene: TRBD2
V gene: TRBV20-1
J gene: TRBJ2-7
CDR3 DNA: TGCAGTGCGAAGACTAGCGGGAGTTGGGATTACGAGCAGTACTTC
CDR3 protein: CSAKTSGSWDYEQYF

clone size: many
D gene: .
V gene: TRBV2
J gene: TRBJ2-2
CDR3 DNA: TGTGCCAGCACCCCGGGTTCGGTCCAGGCGAACACCGGGGAGCTGTTTTTT
CDR3 protein: CASTPGSVQANTGELFF

clone size: many
D gene: .
V gene: TRBV7-9
J gene: TRBJ1-1
CDR3 DNA: TGTGCCAGCAGCGGACATTTTCCAAAGAGCACTGAAGCTTTCTTT
CDR3 protein: CASSGHFPKSTEAFF

clone size: .
D gene: .
V gene: TRBV6-2/TRBV6-3
J gene: TRBJ2-7
CDR3 DNA: TGTGCCAGCAGTTACTCGGGAGCTCACAGGGGAGGGACCTACGAGCAGTACTTC
CDR3 protein: CASSYSGAHRGGTYEQYF

clone size: .
D gene: TRBD2
V gene: TRBV12-3/TRBV12-4
J gene: TRBJ2-7
CDR3 DNA: TGTGCCAGCAGTTTCCTCACTAGCGGGAGCAACGAGCAGTACTTC
CDR3 protein: CASSFLTSGSNEQYF

clone size: many
D gene: TRBD1
V gene: TRBV4-1
J gene: TRBJ1-2
CDR3 DNA: TGCGCCAGCAGGCAAACCCTACCGGGACAGGAAAACTATGGCTACACCTTC
CDR3 protein: CASRQTLPGQENYGYTF

clone size: many
D gene: .
V gene: TRBV7-2
J gene: TRBJ2-5
CDR3 DNA: TGTGCCAGCAGCTTAGCGCGGGGCCCCCAGTACTTC
CDR3 protein: CASSLARGPQYF

clone size: many
D gene: .
V gene: TRBV2
J gene: TRBJ2-5
CDR3 DNA: TGTGCCAGCATCCTGCTTCGGGAGACCCAGTACTTC
CDR3 protein: CASILLRETQYF

clone size: many
D gene: TRBD1
V gene: TRBV3-1
J gene: TRBJ1-1
CDR3 DNA: TGTGCCAGCAGCCCGTGGACAGGGAACACTGAAGCTTTCTTT
CDR3 protein: CASSPWTGNTEAFF

clone size: many
D gene: .
V gene: TRBV5-1
J gene: TRBJ1-1
CDR3 DNA: TGCGCCAGCAGCTTGGGTCTAGTTCAGGGTTTTGGAGCTTTCTTT
CDR3 protein: CASSLGLVQGFGAFF

clone size: many
D gene: .
V gene: TRBV10-3
J gene: TRBJ2-7
CDR3 DNA: TGTGCCATCAGACCAGCGGGACCAGGGGCCTACGAGCAGTACTTC
CDR3 protein: CAIRPAGPGAYEQYF

clone size: many
D gene: .
V gene: TRBV20-1
J gene: TRBJ2-7
CDR3 DNA: TGCAGTGCTAGAGATCAAGGGGGACGGGCGGTCTACGAGCAGTACTTC
CDR3 protein: CSARDQGGRAVYEQYF

clone size: many
D gene: .
V gene: TRBV28
J gene: TRBJ2-7
CDR3 DNA: TGTGCCAGCAGTTCCCTGGACCTATACGAGCAGTACTTC
CDR3 protein: CASSSLDLYEQYF

clone size: many
D gene: TRBD2
V gene: TRBV24-1
J gene: TRBJ2-2
CDR3 DNA: TGTGCCACCAGTGACCCGGGACTAGCGGGAGGGCTCGCCGGGGAGCTGTTTTTT
CDR3 protein: CATSDPGLAGGLAGELFF

clone size: many
D gene: .
V gene: TRBV3-1
J gene: TRBJ2-5
CDR3 DNA: TGTGCCAGATCTAGCGCCAGAGCGAGAGAGACCCAGTACTTC
CDR3 protein: CARSSARARETQYF

clone size: many
D gene: .
V gene: TRBV6-1
J gene: TRBJ2-7
CDR3 DNA: TGTGCCAGCAGAGACTACTCCTACGAGCAGTACTTC
CDR3 protein: CASRDYSYEQYF

clone size: .
D gene: .
V gene: TRBV12-3/TRBV12-4
J gene: TRBJ1-1
CDR3 DNA: TGTGCCAGCAGTTTTGGGGGGACTACTGAAGCTTTCTTT
CDR3 protein: CASSFGGTTEAFF

clone size: many
D gene: TRBD2
V gene: TRBV6-2/TRBV6-3
J gene: TRBJ2-2
CDR3 DNA: TGTGCCAGCAGTGCAAGTACTAGCGGGAGTAACACCGGGGAGCTGTTTTTT
CDR3 protein: CASSASTSGSNTGELFF

clone size: .
D gene: .
V gene: TRBV7-2
J gene: TRBJ2-2
CDR3 DNA: TGTGCCAGCAGCTTATCGTCTAGGGCGACCGGGGAGCTGTTTTTT
CDR3 protein: CASSLSSRATGELFF

clone size: many
D gene: .
V gene: TRBV28
J gene: TRBJ1-1
CDR3 DNA: TGTGCCAGCAGTTTGGGCACGGGGACTGAAGCTTTCTTT
CDR3 protein: CASSLGTGTEAFF

clone size: .
D gene: .
V gene: TRBV6-5
J gene: TRBJ1-1
CDR3 DNA: TGTGCCAGCAGTTACTCGGCAGGTGAAGCTTTCTTT
CDR3 protein: CASSYSAGEAFF

clone size: .
D gene: TRBD2
V gene: TRBV28
J gene: TRBJ2-5
CDR3 DNA: TGTGCCAGCAGTTTGGGACTAGCGGTCCAAGAGACCCAGTACTTC
CDR3 protein: CASSLGLAVQETQYF

clone size: many
D gene: .
V gene: TRBV27
J gene: TRBJ2-5
CDR3 DNA: TGTGCCAGCAGTATAGGGGGGGGAGAGACCCAGTACTTC
CDR3 protein: CASSIGGGETQYF

clone size: .
D gene: .
V gene: TRBV6-1
J gene: TRBJ1-5
CDR3 DNA: TGTGCCAGCAGGATACAGGGAAATCAGCCCCAGCATTTT
CDR3 protein: CASRIQGNQPQHF

clone size: few
D gene: .
V gene: TRBV20-1
J gene: TRBJ1-2
CDR3 DNA: TGCAGTGCTAGGGAACAGGGCACACATGGCTACACCTTC
CDR3 protein: CSAREQGTHGYTF

clone size: many
D gene: .
V gene: TRBV29-1
J gene: TRBJ2-5
CDR3 DNA: TGCAGCGTTGTTGTCGGGGGCCGTGGGGAGACCCAGTACTTC
CDR3 protein: CSVVVGGRGETQYF

clone size: many
D gene: TRBD2
V gene: TRBV3-1
J gene: TRBJ2-5
CDR3 DNA: TGTGCCAGCAGCCAAAGCGGGAGTCCCGAGACCCAGTACTTC
CDR3 protein: CASSQSGSPETQYF

clone size: .
D gene: .
V gene: TRBV12-3/TRBV12-4
J gene: TRBJ2-7
CDR3 DNA: TGTGCCAGCAACCGAGGGGACTCTTACGAGCAGTACTTC
CDR3 protein: CASNRGDSYEQYF